This passage covers 30 T cell receptor beta chains from one sample sequenced in a study of CD8+ T cells in alopecia areata. RNA extraction and reverse transcription yielded cDNA as sequencing template. Here immunoSEQ multiplex PCR was the method, and the copy in TCRdb shows in-frame clones only, minus some. The top ten clones hold around 0.44% of a sample with hundreds of thousands of clones, about three fifths of them seen once. Source: CD4+ T cells sorted from blood, taken at week 0. The receptor set was obtained from a human donor with alopecia areata.

The table lists this clone with a count of one. The CDR3 here is CASSSTVSNEQFF. In nucleotides, the CDR3 is TGTGCCAGCAGTTCGACAGTATCCAATGAGCAGTTCTTC. The chain combines TRBV7-3 with TRBJ2-1, with D possibly being TRBD1 (5 bases). Germline V gives CDR1 SGHTA, CDR2 FQGTGA. V lost 6 bases, J lost 6 bases, and 12 bases lay in between. The CDR3 has 13 residues.

This clone has a single count. CDR3 DNA sequence: TGTGCCAGCTCGGGACAGGGGATGCGAGCTTTCTTT. The encoded protein is CASSGQGMRAFF. V gene TRBV2 combines with J gene TRBJ1-1; 10 bases are a match to TRBD1. The junction had 7 bases not matched to a gene; V was cut back by 8 bases and J by 10 bases. This CDR3 is built from 12 residues. Germline CDR1 SNHLY, CDR2 FYNNEI.

The CDR3 spells CASSVSRAAGANVLTF. In DNA, the CDR3 is TGTGCCAGTAGTGTCTCCAGGGCAGCCGGGGCCAACGTCCTGACTTTC. The J gene is TRBJ2-6, the V gene TRBV19; D is possibly TRBD1 (5 bases). V lost 5 bases and J lost 4, with 15 bases in between. The CDR3 contains 16 residues. Germline CDR1 reads LNHDA; CDR2 reads SQIVND (reference sequence).

This sequence joins TRBV11-2 and TRBJ2-1, with D maybe TRBD1 (7 bases). Trimming stripped 7 bases from V and 5 bases from J, with 15 bases between. Germline V lookup: CDR1 SGHAT, CDR2 FQNNGV. The CDR3 runs to 14 residues. CDR3 nucleotide sequence: TGTGCCAGCACCCTCCCCAGGGGGGACAATGAGCAGTTCTTC. Amino acid sequence: CASTLPRGDNEQFF.

This clone was counted a few times. V is TRBV5-1 and J is TRBJ2-1, with TRBD2 matching 11 bases. This CDR3 is built from 18 residues. Trimming at V came to 7 bases and at J to 9 bases, leaving 21 bases not matched to a gene. Germline CDR1 SGHRS, CDR2 YFSETQ. The CDR3, as DNA: TGCGCCAGCCTTTCCGGGACTAGCGGCCTAAGGGGAAATGGTGAGCAGTTCTTC. It specifies CASLSGTSGLRGNGEQFF.

The chain joins TRBV30 to TRBJ1-1, with D uncertain. Germline lookup yields CDR1 GTSNPN and CDR2 SVGIG (reference sequence). The CDR3 extends over 12 amino acids. Trimming pared 1 base from V and 8 bases from J, leaving 11 bases between. CDR3 coding DNA: TGTGCCTGGAGTGATTGGGGTGGAGAAGCTTTCTTT. Residues: CAWSDWGGEAFF.

The gene calls are TRBV30 and TRBJ1-3; D ambiguous. CDR1 is GTSNPN and CDR2 is SVGIG in the germline V gene (reference sequence). The V and J ends lost 0 bases and 0 bases respectively, with 18 bases between them. The CDR3 runs 18 residues. CDR3: CAWSVSYRGSYSGNTIYF. As DNA, the CDR3 is TGTGCCTGGAGTGTATCATACCGAGGATCTTACTCTGGAAACACCATATATTTT.

Remarks on this clone: At one end, the junction sequence differs from germline, possibly due to a read error. The V and J genes are TRBV5-1 and TRBJ1-6, with 7 positions matching TRBD1. The CDR3 sequence is 17 residues long. Germline lookup yields CDR1 SGHRS and CDR2 YFSETQ. CDR3 sequence (DNA): TGCGCCAGCAGCTTGGCGACAGGGTTATTTGATAAATCACCCCTCCACTTT. Translating gives CASSLATGLFDKSPLHF.

This rearrangement joins TRBV6-6 to TRBJ2-3; the D gene could be TRBD1 or TRBD2 (6 bases each). Deletions cut 2 bases from V and 6 bases from J, with 15 bases between. This CDR3 region has 15 residues. The germline CDR1 and CDR2 sequences are MNHNY and SVGAGI (reference sequence). CDR3 in amino acids: CASSYRGAVGDTQYF. In DNA form, the CDR3 reads TGTGCCAGCAGTTACAGGGGGGCCGTCGGTGATACGCAGTATTTT.

The V and J genes are TRBV5-1 and TRBJ1-4; unclear D gene. Trimming pared 4 bases from V and 8 bases from J, leaving 15 bases between. This CDR3 contains 14 residues. The germline gives CDR1 SGHRS, CDR2 YFSETQ. The CDR3 DNA is TGCGCCAGCAGCCCTGGTTCTGCCCGAGAAAAACTGTTTTTT. It encodes CASSPGSAREKLFF.

The sample holds a few counts of this clone. The V gene is TRBV7-9, the J gene TRBJ2-7; TRBD1 matches 8 bases. V shed 6 bases and J 6 bases; nucleotides not matched to a gene: 10. The germline CDR1 and CDR2 sequences are SEHNR and FQNEAQ (reference sequence). The CDR3 is 14 residues long. The CDR3, as DNA: TGTGCCAGCAGTCTACAGGGGGGAAGTTTCGAGCAGTACTTC. Residues: CASSLQGGSFEQYF.

V usage is TRBV29-1 and J usage is TRBJ1-2; D remains ambiguous. The germline V gene encodes CDR1 SQVTM and CDR2 ANQGSEA. The CDR3 spans 12 residues. Trimming cost V 4 bases and J 4 bases, with 10 bases left between them. CDR3 sequence reads: CSVGRTRYGYTF. CDR3 coding DNA: TGCAGCGTTGGGCGGACGCGCTATGGCTACACCTTC. Supplemented by reference TRBV29-1 and TRBJ1-2, the full variable domain reads SAVISQKPSRDICQRGTSLTIQCQVDSQVTMMFWYRQQPGQSLTLIATANQGSEATYESGFVIDKFPISRPNLTFSTLTVSNMSPEDSSIYLCSVGRTRYGYTFGSGTRLTVV.

In this sample, this clone turned up once. This chain connects TRBV7-2 to TRBJ2-7; D unresolved. The germline V and J ends were trimmed by 2 bases and 6 bases, with 5 bases remaining between them. This CDR3 spans 11 amino acids. Germline V gene data show CDR1 as SGHTA and CDR2 as FQGNSA. This CDR3 reads CASSLIGEQYF. The CDR3 bases are TGTGCCAGCAGCTTAATAGGCGAGCAGTACTTC.

This clone was picked up a small number of times. The gene calls are TRBV5-4 and TRBJ2-1; a weak D match, TRBD2 (6 bases). CDR3 length: 12 residues. V lost 4 bases to trimming and J lost 10 bases, with 12 bases between them. Germline V gene lookup returns CDR1 SGHNT and CDR2 YYREEE (reference sequence). For the CDR3, the DNA is TGTGCCAGCAGCCCTGGGACTCAGGAGCAGTTCTTC. Translation gives CASSPGTQEQFF.

This clone was picked up a small number of times. The rearrangement joins TRBV29-1 to TRBJ1-1, with TRBD1 identical over 7 bases. Germline V gives CDR1 SQVTM, CDR2 ANQGSEA. The trim removed 7 bases at V and 0 bases at J, leaving 5 bases unmatched. CDR3 length equals 13 residues. CDR3 sequence reads: CSGTGTVNTEAFF. The CDR3 DNA is TGCAGCGGTACCGGGACAGTGAACACTGAAGCTTTCTTT.

The chain couples TRBV18 to TRBJ1-6; maybe TRBD1 (5 bases). This CDR3 spans 15 amino acids. The V gene lost 3 bases and the J gene lost 5 bases, with 11 bases spanning the gap. Germline-derived CDR1 and CDR2 are KGHSH and LQKENI. The CDR3 loop is CASSPFGADNSPLHF. The DNA of the CDR3 is TGTGCCAGCTCACCGTTTGGGGCCGATAATTCACCCCTCCACTTT.

This clone appeared a few times. The gene calls are TRBV10-3 and TRBJ2-7; a weak D match, TRBD1 (6 bases). CDR3 length: 13 amino acids. Germline V gene sequence: CDR1 ENHRY, CDR2 SYGVKD. Trimming stripped 6 bases from V and 0 bases from J, with 9 bases between. CDR3 in amino acids: CAIRPDSSYEQYF. Here the CDR3 DNA reads TGTGCCATCAGGCCGGACAGCTCCTACGAGCAGTACTTC.

The CDR3 loop reads CASSLVATWSLTNTGELFF. DNA of the CDR3: TGTGCCAGCAGCTTAGTGGCGACTTGGTCCCTTACGAACACCGGGGAGCTGTTTTTT. The chain joins TRBV7-8 to TRBJ2-2; D ambiguous. The germline gives CDR1 SGHVS, CDR2 FQNEAQ. This CDR3 has 19 amino acids. The V end lost 1 base, the J end lost 0 bases, and 18 bases lay between the germline ends.

A few counts support this clone. This chain links TRBV19 with TRBJ2-2; TRBD2 might be the D (7 bases). The CDR3 is 16 amino acids. Germline CDR1 LNHDA, CDR2 SQIVND (reference sequence). V was clipped by 7 bases and J by 7 bases, with 22 bases between them. The CDR3 bases are TGTGCCAGTAAGAGGGCTAGCGGAGCCAGGGGCGGGGAGCTGTTTTTT. Protein: CASKRASGARGGELFF.

The CDR3 here is CAWARRAEQYF. DNA of the CDR3: TGTGCCTGGGCCCGGAGGGCCGAGCAGTACTTC. The chain combines TRBV30 with TRBJ2-7; a weak D match, TRBD2 (6 bases). The V and J ends lost 5 bases and 6 bases respectively, with 11 bases between them. The V gene's germline CDR1 is GTSNPN and CDR2 SVGIG (reference sequence). This CDR3 spans 11 amino acids.

This chain joins TRBV5-1 and TRBJ2-7; 10 nucleotides match TRBD2. CDR1 and CDR2 (germline): SGHRS, YFSETQ. The CDR3 has 18 residues. Germline trimming cut 0 bases from V and 3 bases from J; bases unmatched to any gene: 12. The CDR3: CASSLVAGVGTSDYEQYF. In DNA, the CDR3 is TGCGCCAGCAGCTTGGTAGCTGGCGTAGGGACTAGCGACTACGAGCAGTACTTC.

In its sample, this clone was seen a few times. The gene calls are TRBV30 and TRBJ1-4, with no clear D. V was pared by 4 bases and J by 3 bases, with 15 bases between. The germline V gene has CDR1 GTSNPN and CDR2 SVGIG (reference sequence). The CDR3 contains 15 residues. The CDR3 nucleotides are TGTGCCTGGACGACGGCGGGCGGATCTAATGAAAAACTGTTTTTT. As protein: CAWTTAGGSNEKLFF.

The CDR3 DNA is TGTGCCAGCAGCTTAGAGAGGTTAGACTCCTACAATGAGCAGTTCTTC. Translation gives CASSLERLDSYNEQFF. The gene calls are TRBV7-8 and TRBJ2-1; D not resolved. With 1 base removed from V and 0 bases from J, the gap between germline ends came to 10 bases. This CDR3 is built from 16 residues. Germline V CDR1 and CDR2: SGHVS, FQNEAQ.

This clone was seen repeatedly, ten times or more. The chain links TRBV6-4 to TRBJ2-6; D unresolved. This CDR3 is built from 14 residues. Germline CDR1 MRHNA, CDR2 SNTAGT. Trimming removed 7 bases from V and 3 bases from J, with 10 bases in between. CDR3 in DNA: TGTGCCAGCAAACCTACGAGTGGGGCCAACGTCCTGACTTTC. This codes for CASKPTSGANVLTF.

This rearrangement joins TRBV6-5 to TRBJ2-2, with a tentative D call TRBD2 (5 bases). CDR1 is MNHEY, CDR2 SVGAGI, per germline. Trimming shortened V by 10 bases and J by 2 bases, and 11 bases separated the two germline ends. The CDR3 consists of 13 residues. The CDR3 DNA reads as TGTGCCACCGAGGACTCTAACACCGGGGAGCTGTTTTTT. It specifies CATEDSNTGELFF.

This chain joins TRBV9 and TRBJ2-1; TRBD2 aligns across 8 bases. V lost 0 bases, J lost 5 bases, and 7 bases stayed unmatched. The germline CDR1 and CDR2 sequences are SGDLS and YYNGEE. The CDR3 sequence is 16 residues long. CDR3 in DNA: TGTGCCAGCAGCGTAGCAGGGACTAGTGGCCACAATGAGCAGTTCTTC. Its translation: CASSVAGTSGHNEQFF.

This clone occurred once. The chain joins TRBV5-4 to TRBJ2-1; the match to TRBD1 covers 8 bases. Looked up from germline, CDR1 is SGHNT and CDR2 is YYREEE (reference sequence). V shed 3 bases and J 2 bases; nucleotides not matched to a gene: 4. The CDR3 loop spans 15 amino acids. CDR3 sequence (DNA): TGTGCCAGCAGCTCGGGACAGGAGACCTACAATGAGCAGTTCTTC. Translated: CASSSGQETYNEQFF.

V and J are TRBV6-1 and TRBJ1-1; 9 bases line up with TRBD1. This CDR3 comprises 15 residues. V gave up 6 bases and J gave up 2 bases; unmatched junction bases: 7. Germline V gene lookup returns CDR1 MNHNS and CDR2 SASEGT. CDR3 residues: CASRGGTGINTEAFF. DNA of the CDR3: TGTGCCAGCAGAGGAGGGACAGGGATTAACACTGAAGCTTTCTTT.

This chain connects TRBV4-2 to TRBJ1-2; D not certain. CDR1 LGHNA and CDR2 YNFKEQ come from the germline V gene. The CDR3 has 14 amino acids. The V end was cut by 1 base, the J end by 8 bases, with 14 bases between. This CDR3 is CASSQVSERAGYTF. CDR3 DNA sequence: TGTGCCAGCAGCCAAGTCTCGGAGCGGGCCGGCTACACCTTC.

This clone occurred a few times. Additional DNA sequences in this sample encode the identical CDR3. The chain carries TRBV29-1 and TRBJ1-1; TRBD1 is a possible D gene (5 bases). V was pared by 7 bases and J by 0 bases, with 12 bases between. The germline CDR1 and CDR2 sequences are SQVTM and ANQGSEA. There are 13 residues in the CDR3. This CDR3 is CSASGIMNTEAFF. DNA for the CDR3: TGCAGCGCCTCAGGGATCATGAACACTGAAGCTTTCTTT.